Following are 20 T cell receptor beta chains from one sample sequenced in a study of beta chain features in type 1 diabetes. These TCRs are of unknown antigen specificity. The authors reverse transcribed all of the isolated RNA, so sequencing captured expressed TCRB transcripts. The assay was immunoSEQ multiplex PCR, and TCRdb's table has in-frame clones only and misses some. The data hold 600,000 to 750,000 clones, with around an eighth observed a single time. Study outcomes and limitations: For Type 1 diabetes patients, all four CD4+ subsets carried TCRB CDR3s that were moderately but significantly shorter.

Sequenced material: naive CD4+ T cells from blood. All receptors come from a man aged 30 to 39 with type 1 diabetes.

The chain has TRBV6-1 and TRBJ1-5; the D gene is possibly TRBD1 (6 bases). Germline CDR1 MNHNS, CDR2 SASEGT. Trimming took off 6 bases at V and 5 bases at J, with 14 bases between the two ends. The CDR3 extends over 14 amino acids. The CDR3 sequence: CASRGQGKDQPQHF. CDR3 DNA sequence: TGTGCCAGCAGAGGGCAGGGGAAGGATCAGCCCCAGCATTTT.

This clone was seen a handful of times. J is TRBJ1-5 and V is TRBV27; D unclear. This CDR3 has 12 residues. Trimming left V 10 bases short and J 5 bases short, with 12 bases between. Per germline, CDR1 MNHEY and CDR2 SMNVEV (reference sequence). The CDR3 spells CATGEGHQPQHF. The CDR3 coding sequence is TGTGCCACCGGGGAGGGTCATCAGCCCCAGCATTTT.

The chain employs TRBV28 and TRBJ1-2, with TRBD1 as a possible D gene (6 bases). The CDR3 is 14 amino acids. V was trimmed by 5 bases and J by 5 bases, leaving 15 bases between them. Germline V gene data show CDR1 as MDHEN and CDR2 as SYDVKM. As DNA, the CDR3 is TGTGCCAGCAGTCCCGGACAGCGAGATTATGGCTACACCTTC. Protein sequence: CASSPGQRDYGYTF.

The chain links TRBV9 to TRBJ2-3; D is unclear. V lost 3 bases and J lost 1, with 12 bases in between. The germline V gene encodes CDR1 SGDLS and CDR2 YYNGEE. CDR3 length: 15 residues. The CDR3 coding sequence is TGTGCCAGCAGCGGATTGACACTCCGCACAGATACGCAGTATTTT. Encoded protein: CASSGLTLRTDTQYF.

V and J are TRBV15 and TRBJ1-1; perhaps TRBD1 as D (5 bases). Trimming stripped 0 bases from V and 0 bases from J, with 14 bases between. This CDR3 is 17 amino acids long. CDR1 and CDR2 from the germline V gene are LNHNV and YYDKDF (reference sequence). This chain's CDR3 is CATSRDGNRIMNTEAFF. DNA for the CDR3: TGTGCCACCAGCAGAGATGGGAACAGGATTATGAACACTGAAGCTTTCTTT.

V is TRBV30 and J is TRBJ1-4; D is unresolved. Looked up from germline, CDR1 is GTSNPN and CDR2 is SVGIG (reference sequence). V was trimmed by 3 bases and J by 7 bases, leaving 12 bases between them. The length of the CDR3 is 13 residues. The CDR3 region has the DNA TGTGCCTGGAGCGCCTTATCGCCTGAAAAACTGTTTTTT. Encoded protein: CAWSALSPEKLFF.

The rearrangement joins TRBV7-9 to TRBJ2-3, with 7 bases that match TRBD2. CDR3 length equals 15 residues. V shed 5 bases and J 2 bases; nucleotides not matched to a gene: 7. The germline V gene has CDR1 SEHNR and CDR2 FQNEAQ (reference sequence). This CDR3 reads CASSGSGVTTDTQYF. As DNA, the CDR3 is TGTGCCAGCAGCGGAAGCGGGGTGACCACAGATACGCAGTATTTT.

The chain couples TRBV6-1 to TRBJ2-3; D is perhaps TRBD2 (6 bases). In germline, CDR1 is MNHNS, CDR2 SASEGT. V was trimmed by 4 bases and J by 4 bases, leaving 18 bases between them. CDR3 size: 16 residues. CDR3 nucleotides: TGTGCCAGCAGTGGCTGGGCAGGGAGGATGGCAGATACGCAGTATTTT. Protein: CASSGWAGRMADTQYF.

Only a few counts were recorded for this clone. V gene TRBV19 combines with J gene TRBJ2-3; tentatively, D is TRBD2 (5 bases). In germline, CDR1 is LNHDA, CDR2 SQIVND (reference sequence). Trimming cost V 7 bases and J 4 bases, with 18 bases left between them. The CDR3 has 15 amino acids. The CDR3 DNA reads TGTGCCAGTACTATGACTAACGCCGAGGCAGATACGCAGTATTTT. This codes for CASTMTNAEADTQYF.

This clone was seen more than once but under ten times. V is TRBV7-2 and J is TRBJ2-2; D is ambiguous. The germline V and J ends were trimmed by 1 base and 1 base, with 4 bases remaining between them. CDR3 length: 14 amino acids. Per germline, CDR1 SGHTA and CDR2 FQGNSA. The CDR3 protein is CASSLDRNTGELFF. For the CDR3, the DNA is TGTGCCAGCAGCTTAGACAGGAACACCGGGGAGCTGTTTTTT.

The chain carries TRBV27 and TRBJ2-7, with a tentative D call TRBD2 (6 bases). Trimming stripped 1 base from V and 5 bases from J, with 18 bases between. The germline gives CDR1 MNHEY, CDR2 SMNVEV (reference sequence). The CDR3 runs to 16 residues. The CDR3 DNA reads TGTGCCAGCAGTTTATTCGGGAGTTGGCAGAAGGACGAGCAGTACTTC. Protein: CASSLFGSWQKDEQYF.

This clone was found a few times. The genes are TRBV29-1 and TRBJ2-2; TRBD1 agrees at 10 bases. The CDR3 extends over 14 amino acids. Germline values: CDR1 SQVTM, CDR2 ANQGSEA. The V segment lost 4 bases and the J segment 6 bases; nucleotides outside the gene matches: 5. The CDR3 region has the DNA TGCAGCGTTGGGACAGGGGGAGGGGCCGGGGAGCTGTTTTTT. Translating it yields CSVGTGGGAGELFF.

V gene TRBV5-4 combines with J gene TRBJ1-1; unclear D gene. Germline V gene lookup returns CDR1 SGHNT and CDR2 YYREEE (reference sequence). The V and J ends lost 5 bases and 0 bases respectively, with 11 bases between them. The CDR3 sequence is 14 residues long. The CDR3 protein is CASRIEDMNTEAFF. As DNA, the CDR3 is TGTGCCAGCAGAATTGAGGATATGAACACTGAAGCTTTCTTT.

This clone came up a few times. This chain links TRBV5-1 with TRBJ1-4; the D is unclear. The V and J ends lost 1 base and 8 bases respectively, with 15 bases between them. This CDR3 spans 15 amino acids. The germline V gene has CDR1 SGHRS and CDR2 YFSETQ. The CDR3 nucleotides read TGCGCCAGCAGCTTGAACAGTTTAGGAGGAGAAAAACTGTTTTTT. It is translated as CASSLNSLGGEKLFF.

There are a few counts of this clone. This chain links TRBV5-1 with TRBJ2-5, with 10 bases lining up with TRBD1. Germline V gene data show CDR1 as SGHRS and CDR2 as YFSETQ. The CDR3 spans 15 residues. V lost 3 bases and J lost 0; bases outside the gene matches: 2. The CDR3 spells CASSSGQGYQETQYF. Written as DNA, the CDR3 is TGCGCCAGCAGCTCGGGACAGGGGTACCAAGAGACCCAGTACTTC.

The genes are TRBV4-1 and TRBJ1-1, with 9 bases aligning to TRBD1. The ends lost 1 base at V and 2 bases at J; junction bases unmatched: 2. Germline assignment: CDR1 MGHRA and CDR2 YSYEKL. The CDR3 consists of 15 residues. CDR3 sequence: CASSQGTGVNTEAFF. The CDR3 DNA sequence: TGCGCCAGCAGCCAAGGGACAGGGGTTAACACTGAAGCTTTCTTT.

There are a few counts of this clone. The chain carries TRBV6-1 and TRBJ1-5; possibly TRBD1 for D (5 bases). Germline loops: CDR1 MNHNS, CDR2 SASEGT. V was trimmed by 6 bases and J by 1 base, leaving 10 bases between them. The CDR3 has 14 amino acids. This chain's CDR3 is CASSPDKSNQPQHF. Here the CDR3 DNA reads TGTGCCAGCAGCCCGGACAAGAGCAATCAGCCCCAGCATTTT.

The table lists this clone with a few counts. This chain uses TRBV6-5 with TRBJ2-5; D possibly corresponds to TRBD1 (5 bases). Germline assignment: CDR1 MNHEY and CDR2 SVGAGI. This CDR3 is built from 14 residues. V was trimmed by 6 bases and J by 3 bases, leaving 14 bases between them. CDR3: CASSYNGREETQYF. Written as DNA, the CDR3 is TGTGCCAGCAGCTATAACGGCAGGGAAGAGACCCAGTACTTC.

The chain employs TRBV7-9 and TRBJ2-7; possible D gene TRBD2, 5 bases. CDR3 length equals 13 residues. CDR1 is SEHNR and CDR2 is FQNEAQ in the germline V gene (reference sequence). The ends were cut back, 5 bases at V and 5 bases at J, with 13 bases in the middle. This CDR3 reads CASSRRGSDEQYF. CDR3 in DNA: TGTGCCAGCAGCCGACGAGGGTCCGACGAGCAGTACTTC.

The rearrangement joins TRBV7-8 to TRBJ2-1; D might be TRBD2 (5 bases). The CDR3 totals 13 residues. Germline V CDR1 and CDR2: SGHVS, FQNEAQ. Trimming left V 5 bases short and J 6 bases short, with 11 bases between. For the CDR3, the DNA is TGTGCCAGCAGCCTTGAGCGGACCAATGAGCAGTTCTTC. Amino acids: CASSLERTNEQFF.